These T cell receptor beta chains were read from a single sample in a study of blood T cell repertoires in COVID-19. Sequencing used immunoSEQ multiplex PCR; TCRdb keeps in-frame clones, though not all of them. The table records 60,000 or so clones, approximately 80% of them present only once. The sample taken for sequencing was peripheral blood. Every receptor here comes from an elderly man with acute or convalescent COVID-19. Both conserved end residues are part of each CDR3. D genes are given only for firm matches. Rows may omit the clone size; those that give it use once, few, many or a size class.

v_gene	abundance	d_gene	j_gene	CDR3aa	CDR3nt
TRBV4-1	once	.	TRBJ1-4	CASSPATNEKLFF	TGCGCCAGCAGCCCTGCAACTAATGAAAAACTGTTTTTT
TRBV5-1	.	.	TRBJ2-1	CASSLEALYNEQFF	TGCGCCAGCAGCTTGGAAGCCCTCTACAATGAGCAGTTCTTC
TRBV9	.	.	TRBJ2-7	CASSLAKVFREHRYEQYF	TGTGCCAGCAGCTTAGCCAAAGTATTCAGGGAACATCGGTACGAGCAGTACTTC
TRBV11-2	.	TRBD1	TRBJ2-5	CASSPHRGDQTQYF	TGTGCCAGCAGCCCTCACAGGGGGGATCAGACCCAGTACTTC
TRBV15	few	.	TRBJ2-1	CATSLVRGFYNEQFF	TGTGCCACCTCCCTCGTCCGAGGGTTTTACAATGAGCAGTTCTTC
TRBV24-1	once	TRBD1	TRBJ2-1	CATSRQGGIDEQFF	TGTGCCACCAGCAGACAGGGGGGGATCGATGAGCAGTTCTTC
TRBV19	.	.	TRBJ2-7	CASSQRLSSYEQYF	TGTGCCAGTAGTCAGCGGTTAAGCTCCTACGAGCAGTACTTC
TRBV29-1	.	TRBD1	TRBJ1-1	CSVGALGTGGAGWTEAFF	TGCAGCGTTGGGGCCCTGGGAACAGGGGGCGCGGGTTGGACTGAAGCTTTCTTT
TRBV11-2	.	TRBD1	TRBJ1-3	CASSIGQGSGNTIYF	TGTGCCAGCAGCATAGGACAGGGGTCGGGAAACACCATATATTTT
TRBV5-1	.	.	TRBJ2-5	CASSFWSGRETQYF	TGCGCCAGCAGCTTTTGGTCGGGAAGAGAGACCCAGTACTTC
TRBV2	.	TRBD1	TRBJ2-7	CASIRDRQAYEQYF	TGTGCCAGCATAAGGGACAGGCAAGCCTACGAGCAGTACTTC
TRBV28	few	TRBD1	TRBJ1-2	CASSQARTGGTYGYTF	TGTGCCAGCAGCCAAGCTCGGACAGGGGGCACCTATGGCTACACCTTC
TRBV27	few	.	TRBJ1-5	CASSLRQVGQPQHF	TGTGCCAGCAGTTTACGGCAGGTGGGCCAGCCCCAGCATTTT
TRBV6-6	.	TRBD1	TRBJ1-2	CASRSIRDRATYGYTF	TGTGCCAGCAGATCTATCCGGGACAGGGCCACCTATGGCTACACCTTC
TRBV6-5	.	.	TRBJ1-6	CASSYSSGWDSPLHF	TGTGCCAGCAGTTACTCCTCAGGATGGGATTCACCCCTCCACTTT
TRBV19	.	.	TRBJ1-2	CASSPAHLPNYGYTF	TGTGCCAGTAGCCCTGCTCACCTACCTAACTATGGCTACACCTTC
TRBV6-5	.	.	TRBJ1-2	CASSYSLTQNYGYTF	TGTGCCAGCAGTTACTCGTTAACACAGAACTATGGCTACACCTTC
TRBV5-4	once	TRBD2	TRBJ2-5	CASSGLAGGRYQETQYF	TGTGCCAGCAGCGGACTAGCGGGGGGGAGGTACCAAGAGACCCAGTACTTC
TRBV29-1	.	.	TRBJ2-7	CSVAGGADEQYF	TGCAGCGTTGCTGGGGGGGCTGACGAGCAGTACTTC
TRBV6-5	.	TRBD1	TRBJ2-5	CASRPDRTEETQYF	TGTGCCAGCAGGCCGGACAGGACCGAAGAGACCCAGTACTTC
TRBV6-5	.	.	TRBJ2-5	CASSRTGIPQETQYF	TGTGCCAGCAGTCGAACAGGGATCCCCCAAGAGACCCAGTACTTC
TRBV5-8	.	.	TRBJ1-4	CASSPTTDPEKLFF	TGTGCCAGCAGCCCGACTACGGACCCCGAAAAACTGTTTTTT
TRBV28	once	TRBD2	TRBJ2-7	CASSFHLAGLSYEQYF	TGTGCCAGCAGTTTCCATCTAGCGGGACTCTCCTACGAGCAGTACTTC
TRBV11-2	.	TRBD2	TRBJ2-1	CASSLGGGRESYNEQFF	TGTGCCAGCAGCTTGGGCGGGGGGCGCGAATCCTACAATGAGCAGTTCTTC
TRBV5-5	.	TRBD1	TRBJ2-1	CASSNRQGGNSYNEQFF	TGTGCCAGCAGCAATAGACAGGGGGGCAACTCCTACAATGAGCAGTTCTTC
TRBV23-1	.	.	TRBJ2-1	CASSQSTGSNEQFF	TGCGCCAGCAGTCAATCAACAGGGAGCAATGAGCAGTTCTTC